The clone carrying this TCR beta chain was seen repeatedly, ten times or more. As yet, its antigen is unknown. The junction had 4 bases not matched to a gene; V was cut back by 1 base and J by 6 bases. The CDR3 loop spans 13 amino acids. Per germline, CDR1 DFQATT and CDR2 SNEGSKA (reference sequence). The data originate from a study of T-cell reconstitution after alpha-beta-depleted transplantation in children. The study, taken as a whole, reports: Expanded graft clones numbering several hundred reportedly gave rise to alpha-beta T cells about two months after transplant. Recipient T cells and thymic progenitors that survived were the source of the high TCRbeta diversity seen at day 60 in some patients. By one year post-transplant, T-cell counts and diversity largely arose from T cells that were newly produced.

Unique molecular identifiers tagged the TCRbeta library. Each CDR3 protein is one row after TCRdb ran MiXCR on the PCR reads. The sample contains about 470,000 distinct CDR3 sequences, roughly two fifths of which appear only once. The specimen was PBMCs, collected before TCRalphabeta/CD19-depleted stem cell transplant. V and J are TRBV20-1 and TRBJ2-3; 7 nucleotides agree with TRBD1. The receptor was derived from a girl aged 2 to 9 with aplastic anemia, due to receive a stem cell transplant. The CDR3 region is CSARVSRGDTQYF. The DNA of the CDR3 is TGCAGTGCTAGAGTGAGCAGGGGGGATACGCAGTATTTT.